The table lists the clone carrying this T cell receptor beta chain with many counts. The antigen is not known. The source of the sample is a study of neurological immune-mediated disorders. Study-wide background: The roughly 35 patients with multiple sclerosis comprised roughly 31 relapsing-remitting cases and 3 secondary progressive cases.

The unsorted libraries were made from 2 million PBMCs kept at -80 C. Synthesis of cDNA was accomplished via 5'RACE employing 10-nucleotide random UMIs. One entry per CDR3 protein results from TCRdb running MiXCR on the 5' RACE reads. The data hold some 60,000 distinct CDR3 sequences, with about 2.5% observed a single time. CDR3 length equals 15 residues. In germline, CDR1 is SGHRS, CDR2 YFSETQ. V was pared by 0 bases and J by 5 bases, with 14 bases between. Study-level results: HTLV-1-associated myelopathy led in TCR clonal expansion, while multiple sclerosis ranked lowest, below healthy controls.

V and J are TRBV5-1 and TRBJ2-5; the D gene is possibly TRBD1 (6 bases). The source is a man aged 50 to 59 with multiple sclerosis. Sequences were obtained from PBMCs. The CDR3 DNA is TGCGCCAGCAGCTTGGGGGGTACAGGGCACGAGACCCAGTACTTC. Protein sequence: CASSLGGTGHETQYF.